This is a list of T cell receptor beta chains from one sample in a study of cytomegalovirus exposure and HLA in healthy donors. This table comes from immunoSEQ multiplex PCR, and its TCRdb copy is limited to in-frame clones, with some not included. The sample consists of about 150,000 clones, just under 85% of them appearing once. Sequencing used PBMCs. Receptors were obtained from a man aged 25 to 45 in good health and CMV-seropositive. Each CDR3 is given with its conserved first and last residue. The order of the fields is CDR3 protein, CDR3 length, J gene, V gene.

CDR3 protein: CASGKGPNYGYTF; CDR3 length: 13; J gene: TRBJ1-2; V gene: TRBV6-5
CDR3 protein: CASRFAGGSNQPQHF; CDR3 length: 15; J gene: TRBJ1-5; V gene: TRBV6-1
CDR3 protein: CASSQAPQGTDTQYF; CDR3 length: 15; J gene: TRBJ2-3; V gene: TRBV4-3
CDR3 protein: CASSQSWDRYLEQYF; CDR3 length: 15; J gene: TRBJ2-7; V gene: TRBV16
CDR3 protein: CAIRADRGEGYGYTF; CDR3 length: 15; J gene: TRBJ1-2; V gene: TRBV10-3
CDR3 protein: CASSLSTSGGASIETQYF; CDR3 length: 18; J gene: TRBJ2-5; V gene: TRBV27
CDR3 protein: CASSSERTGGGLANYGYTF; CDR3 length: 19; J gene: TRBJ1-2; V gene: TRBV5-1
CDR3 protein: CALRDTFSGANVLTF; CDR3 length: 15; J gene: TRBJ2-6; V gene: TRBV27
CDR3 protein: CASSKDYINEQFF; CDR3 length: 13; J gene: TRBJ2-1; V gene: TRBV5-1
CDR3 protein: CSVGNSYEQYF; CDR3 length: 11; J gene: TRBJ2-7; V gene: TRBV29-1
CDR3 protein: CASSWGQGSHEQYF; CDR3 length: 14; J gene: TRBJ2-7; V gene: TRBV7-9
CDR3 protein: CASRVTGAQNTEAFF; CDR3 length: 15; J gene: TRBJ1-1; V gene: TRBV2
CDR3 protein: CASSFPGGTQYF; CDR3 length: 12; J gene: TRBJ2-3; V gene: TRBV7-2
CDR3 protein: CASSDSLRQGQGGFNEQFF; CDR3 length: 19; J gene: TRBJ2-1; V gene: TRBV6-4
CDR3 protein: CASSLGQASNQPQHF; CDR3 length: 15; J gene: TRBJ1-5; V gene: TRBV5-1
CDR3 protein: CASSPGTGGNYGYTF; CDR3 length: 15; J gene: TRBJ1-2; V gene: TRBV7-8
CDR3 protein: CASSLEIGLAGEKETQYF; CDR3 length: 18; J gene: TRBJ2-5; V gene: TRBV7-9
CDR3 protein: CASGLREAGGAPYGYTF; CDR3 length: 17; J gene: TRBJ1-2; V gene: TRBV23-1
CDR3 protein: CAWSVRAGAYNEQFF; CDR3 length: 15; J gene: TRBJ2-1; V gene: TRBV30
CDR3 protein: CASSGQGGPDTQYF; CDR3 length: 14; J gene: TRBJ2-3; V gene: TRBV2
CDR3 protein: CASSFGGSTYEQYF; CDR3 length: 14; J gene: TRBJ2-7; V gene: TRBV5-6
CDR3 protein: CASSQGTGGPNYGYTF; CDR3 length: 16; J gene: TRBJ1-2; V gene: TRBV4-2
CDR3 protein: CASSLAWTGANYEQYF; CDR3 length: 16; J gene: TRBJ2-7; V gene: TRBV7-9
CDR3 protein: CASGRQNTEAFF; CDR3 length: 12; J gene: TRBJ1-1; V gene: TRBV12-5
CDR3 protein: CASRGRRDLYF; CDR3 length: 11; J gene: TRBJ2-7; V gene: TRBV14
CDR3 protein: CASSQVGGDGYTF; CDR3 length: 13; J gene: TRBJ1-2; V gene: TRBV4-3
CDR3 protein: CASSPSPGLEDEQFF; CDR3 length: 15; J gene: TRBJ2-1; V gene: TRBV5-5
CDR3 protein: CASSFSGGYYNEQFF; CDR3 length: 15; J gene: TRBJ2-1; V gene: TRBV5-1
CDR3 protein: CASSFDGNQPQHF; CDR3 length: 13; J gene: TRBJ1-5; V gene: TRBV5-1
CDR3 protein: CASSQTTGGETQYF; CDR3 length: 14; J gene: TRBJ2-5; V gene: TRBV11-1
CDR3 protein: CASSSPGLLMNTEAFF; CDR3 length: 16; J gene: TRBJ1-1; V gene: TRBV28